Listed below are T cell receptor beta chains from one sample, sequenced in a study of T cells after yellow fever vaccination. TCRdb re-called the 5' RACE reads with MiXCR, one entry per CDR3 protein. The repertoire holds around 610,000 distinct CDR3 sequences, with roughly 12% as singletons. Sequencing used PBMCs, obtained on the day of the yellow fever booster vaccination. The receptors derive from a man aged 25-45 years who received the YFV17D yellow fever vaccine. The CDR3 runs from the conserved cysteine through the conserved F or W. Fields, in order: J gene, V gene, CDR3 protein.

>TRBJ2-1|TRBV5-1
CASSLVVDRVSYNEQFF
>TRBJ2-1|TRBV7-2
CASSRLGGTEQFF
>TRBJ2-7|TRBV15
CATSRGYEQYF
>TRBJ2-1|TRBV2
CAFSPGLAGGSPYNEQFF
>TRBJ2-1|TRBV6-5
CASSYTSGISGGYNEQFF
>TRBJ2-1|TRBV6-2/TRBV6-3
CASGVFYNEQFF
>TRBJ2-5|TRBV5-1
CASSLGASQETQYF
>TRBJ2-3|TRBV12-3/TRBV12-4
CASSLAGTEDTQYF
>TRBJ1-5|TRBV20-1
CSALTGGDYQPQHF
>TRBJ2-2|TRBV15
CATSRAMDAWGTGELFF
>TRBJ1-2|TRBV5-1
CASSPLGQEGGYTF
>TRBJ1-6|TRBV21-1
CASSKEEQGGRSPLHF
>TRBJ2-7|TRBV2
CASKLPGYRDEQYF
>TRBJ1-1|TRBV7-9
CASRATGGGTEAFF
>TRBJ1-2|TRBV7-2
CASSHRGEGGYGYTF
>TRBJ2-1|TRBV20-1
CSATPPSGPDNEQFF
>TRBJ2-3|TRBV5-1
CASSLEGTGGFTDTQYF
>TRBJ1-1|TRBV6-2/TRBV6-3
CASRTGGSEAFF
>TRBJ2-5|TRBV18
CASSPLQQKETQYF
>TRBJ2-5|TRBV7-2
CASSSQAQETQYF
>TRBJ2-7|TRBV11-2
CASSYTQRLEQYF
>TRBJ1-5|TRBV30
CAWSVTHYQPQHF
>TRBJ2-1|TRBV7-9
CASSIPGGFQLF
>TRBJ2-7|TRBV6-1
CASSKDTTPYEQYF
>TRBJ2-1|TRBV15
CATSRVLAGGPYNEQFF
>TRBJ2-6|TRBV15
CATSPSRVSGANVLTF
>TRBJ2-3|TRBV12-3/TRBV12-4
CASRTPSRTDTQYF
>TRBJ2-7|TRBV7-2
CASSRKPYLDEQYF
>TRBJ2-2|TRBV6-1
CASDRGNTGELFF
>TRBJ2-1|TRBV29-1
CSVPNGLANNEQFF
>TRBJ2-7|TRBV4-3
CASSQDRATTYEQYF
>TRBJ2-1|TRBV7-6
CASSAVLDREQFF
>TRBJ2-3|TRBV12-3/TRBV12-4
CASSLGVWETDTQYF
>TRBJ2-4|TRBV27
CASRPGHLAKNIQYF
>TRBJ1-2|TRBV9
CASSVRAGDGYTF
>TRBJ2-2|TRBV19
CASRRGSQNTGELFF
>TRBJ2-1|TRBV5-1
CASSLKAGEQFF
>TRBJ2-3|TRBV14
CASSRLGPSTDTQYF
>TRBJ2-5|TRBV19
CASSSRTRETQYF
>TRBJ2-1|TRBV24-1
CATSDSDHRNEQFF
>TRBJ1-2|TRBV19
CASSPQRQVNYGYTF